This T cell receptor (beta chain) was obtained from a study of cytomegalovirus exposure and HLA in healthy donors. Points from the study as a whole: Sequencing had likely introduced a cluster of highly shared sequence variants as an artifact.

The count of this clone is one. Its antigen is unidentified. Use of 60 Vbeta and 13 Jbeta primers characterized the PCR. TCRdb's copy holds only in-frame clones and misses some; the assay was immunoSEQ multiplex PCR. The sample yields 95,000 to 110,000 clones, roughly 70% seen once. Specimen: PBMCs. The TCR was taken from a woman aged 50 to 65 in good health and CMV-seronegative.

CDR3 loop: CASRGVGEQFF. DNA for the CDR3: TGTGCCAGTAGAGGGGTCGGTGAGCAGTTCTTC. J is TRBJ2-1 and V is TRBV19; tentatively, D is TRBD1 (5 bases). This CDR3 spans 11 amino acids. The ends were cut back, 6 bases at V and 9 bases at J, with 9 bases in the middle. Germline CDR1 and CDR2: LNHDA and SQIVND (reference sequence).